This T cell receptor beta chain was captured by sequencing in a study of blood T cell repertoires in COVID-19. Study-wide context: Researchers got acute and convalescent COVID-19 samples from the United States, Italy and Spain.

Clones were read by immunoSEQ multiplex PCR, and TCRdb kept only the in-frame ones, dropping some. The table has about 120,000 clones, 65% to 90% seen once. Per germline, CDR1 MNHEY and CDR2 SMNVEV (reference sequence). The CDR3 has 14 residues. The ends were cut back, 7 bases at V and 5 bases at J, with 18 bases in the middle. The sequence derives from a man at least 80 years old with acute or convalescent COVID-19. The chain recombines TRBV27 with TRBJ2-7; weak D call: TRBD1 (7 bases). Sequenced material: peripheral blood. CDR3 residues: CASTPWQGGHEQYF. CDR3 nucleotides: TGTGCCAGCACCCCTTGGCAGGGGGGACACGAGCAGTACTTC.